Listed here are 19 T cell receptor beta chains from one sample, sequenced in a study of Graves' ophthalmopathy and Graves' hyperthyroidism. Using RNA transcripts, the TCR beta CDR3 regions were amplified. The authors performed first-round RT-PCR with HTBI primers and then a second-round multiplex PCR. TCRdb itself ran the multiplex PCR reads through MiXCR, one entry per CDR3 protein. This table holds some 750,000 distinct CDR3 sequences, 35% to 50% found once. The sequenced material came from peripheral blood. These receptors were taken from an adult man with Graves' ophthalmopathy.

The genes are TRBV7-9 and TRBJ2-2; D possibly matches TRBD1 or TRBD2 (5 bases each). In germline, CDR1 is SEHNR, CDR2 FQNEAQ (reference sequence). The CDR3 is 15 amino acids. Trimming took off 10 bases at V and 4 bases at J, with 19 bases between the two ends. The CDR3 nucleotides are TGTGCCATCAGTTCCCCGGGACGGTTCACCGGGGAGCTGTTTTTT. Its translation: CAISSPGRFTGELFF.

In regard to this clonotype: One junction end disagrees with the germline gene, perhaps due to a read error. In nucleotides, the CDR3 is TGTGCCAGCAGCTTAGAGCGGGACAGGGTGGGCTCCGACGAGCAGTACTTC. The encoded protein is CASSLERDRVGSDEQYF. The V and J genes are TRBV7-2 and TRBJ2-7; TRBD1 matches 9 bases. The CDR3 spans 17 residues. The germline V gene encodes CDR1 SGHTA and CDR2 FQGNSA.

The rearrangement uses TRBV25-1 and TRBJ1-1; TRBD1 might be the D (5 bases). This CDR3 is 15 amino acids long. Trimming left V 3 bases short and J 1 base short, with 12 bases between. Germline lookup yields CDR1 MGHDK and CDR2 SYGVNS. The CDR3 DNA is TGTGCCAGCAGTGATAGTGCCGGGACGAACACTGAAGCTTTCTTT. Amino acid sequence: CASSDSAGTNTEAFF.

Concerning this clonotype itself: Being one base from a much bigger clone, this may be a read error. The rearrangement uses TRBV2 and TRBJ1-5; D is uncertain. Germline CDR1 and CDR2: SNHLY and FYNNEI. The length of the CDR3 is 16 residues. The V and J ends lost 6 bases and 0 bases respectively, with 15 bases between them. In DNA form, the CDR3 reads TGTGCCAGCAGCGCACCCCAGTCGAGTAGCAATCAGCCCCAGCATTTT. This codes for CASSAPQSSSNQPQHF. The full variable domain, rest sourced from reference TRBV2 and TRBJ1-5, is EPEVTQTPSHQVTQMGQEVILRCVPISNHLYFYWYRQILGQKVEFLVSFYNNEISEKSEIFDDQFSVERPDGSNFTLKIRSTKLEDSAMYFCASSAPQSSSNQPQHFGDGTRLSIL.

The chain recombines TRBV12-3 or TRBV12-4 with TRBJ2-7, with TRBD1 matching over 7 bases. The CDR3 loop spans 14 amino acids. Trimming cost V 5 bases and J 5 bases; bases outside gene matches: 9. In DNA form, the CDR3 reads TGTGCCAGCAGTGAGGGGGCGTCCTGGAACGAGCAGTACTTC. Encoded protein: CASSEGASWNEQYF.

The table lists this clonotype with a few counts. As DNA, the CDR3 is TGTGCCAGCTATGGTGGAGCCACCTACGAGCAGTACTTC. Its protein product is CASYGGATYEQYF. The rearrangement joins TRBV2 to TRBJ2-7; D unresolved. Deletions cut 8 bases from V and 2 bases from J, with 13 bases between. Per the germline V gene, CDR1 is SNHLY and CDR2 is FYNNEI. CDR3 length: 13 residues. Using reference TRBV2 and TRBJ2-7 for the parts outside the CDR3, the full variable domain is EPEVTQTPSHQVTQMGQEVILRCVPISNHLYFYWYRQILGQKVEFLVSFYNNEISEKSEIFDDQFSVERPDGSNFTLKIRSTKLEDSAMYFCASYGGATYEQYFGPGTRLTVT.

This clonotype was seen repeatedly, ten times or more. V gene TRBV2 combines with J gene TRBJ1-6, with TRBD1 identical over 8 bases. Trimming cost V 6 bases and J 1 base; bases outside gene matches: 2. Germline V gene sequence: CDR1 SNHLY, CDR2 FYNNEI. This CDR3 has 15 amino acids. The chain's CDR3 is CASRDRESYNSPLHF. The CDR3 bases are TGTGCCAGCAGGGACAGGGAATCCTATAATTCACCCCTCCACTTT. Looking up the rest from reference TRBV2 and TRBJ1-6 gives the full variable domain: EPEVTQTPSHQVTQMGQEVILRCVPISNHLYFYWYRQILGQKVEFLVSFYNNEISEKSEIFDDQFSVERPDGSNFTLKIRSTKLEDSAMYFCASRDRESYNSPLHFGNGTRLTVT.

This clonotype was seen at least ten times. An end of the junction does not agree with germline; a read error may underlie this. The chain has TRBV10-3 and TRBJ1-1; D is unclear. In germline, CDR1 is ENHRY, CDR2 SYGVKD. The CDR3 has 13 amino acids. The DNA of the CDR3 is TGTGCCAGCAGTGACCGGGCGGGCTTAGAAGCTTTCTTT. Its translation: CASSDRAGLEAFF.

The chain has TRBV25-1 and TRBJ1-6, with 7 bases identical to TRBD1. Losses at the gene ends were 5 bases for V and 3 bases for J; bases not matched to a gene: 7. The germline V gene has CDR1 MGHDK and CDR2 SYGVNS. This CDR3 has 16 residues. CDR3 protein: CASSPGTAFYNSPLHF. DNA of the CDR3: TGTGCCAGCAGTCCCGGGACAGCCTTCTATAATTCACCCCTCCACTTT. Drawing the rest from reference TRBV25-1 and TRBJ1-6, the complete variable domain is EADIYQTPRYLVIGTGKKITLECSQTMGHDKMYWYQQDPGMELHLIHYSYGVNSTEKGDLSSESTVSRIRTEHFPLTLESARPSHTSQYLCASSPGTAFYNSPLHFGNGTRLTVT.

The V gene is TRBV9, the J gene TRBJ2-5; 7 nucleotides match TRBD2. The CDR3 totals 13 residues. V shed 4 bases and J 3 bases; nucleotides not matched to a gene: 3. Germline lookup yields CDR1 SGDLS and CDR2 YYNGEE. Here the CDR3 DNA reads TGTGCCAGCAGCCGCCGGGGGGAAGAGACCCAGTACTTC. This sequence encodes CASSRRGEETQYF. Complete variable domain (other parts from reference TRBV9 and TRBJ2-5): DSGVTQTPKHLITATGQRVTLRCSPRSGDLSVYWYQQSLDQGLQFLIQYYNGEERAKGNILERFSAQQFPDLHSELNLSSLELGDSALYFCASSRRGEETQYFGPGTRLLVL.

The J gene is TRBJ1-5, the V gene TRBV7-9, with D maybe TRBD1 (5 bases). V was shortened by 5 bases and J by 3 bases, with 14 bases between the two germline ends. Germline values: CDR1 SEHNR, CDR2 FQNEAQ (reference sequence). The CDR3 is 15 residues long. The CDR3 nucleotides read TGTGCCAGCAGCAAGACGACAGAATTCAATCAGCCCCAGCATTTT. This encodes CASSKTTEFNQPQHF.

About this clonotype itself: A much larger clone lies one base from this, so it may be a read error. This chain joins TRBV2 and TRBJ1-3, with D perhaps TRBD1 (6 bases). The CDR3 length is 16 residues. Germline CDR1 SNHLY, CDR2 FYNNEI. The chain's CDR3 is CASSPGRSGVGSTIYF. The CDR3 DNA is TGTGCTAGCAGCCCCGGACGGTCAGGGGTTGGAAGCACCATATATTTT.

The J gene is TRBJ1-2, the V gene TRBV7-9; TRBD1 might be the D (6 bases). Between the trimmed V and J ends, which lost 5 bases and 8 bases, there was a span of 15 bases. This CDR3 is 13 amino acids long. Germline V gene sequence: CDR1 SEHNR, CDR2 FQNEAQ (reference sequence). This CDR3 reads CASSLKWGGGYTF. In nucleotides, the CDR3 is TGTGCCAGCAGCCTAAAGTGGGGGGGCGGCTACACCTTC.

On this clonotype: This could be a read error, since a much larger clone is one nucleotide away. The chain couples TRBV9 to TRBJ2-2; the match to TRBD2 covers 11 bases. The CDR3 length is 14 residues. The V segment lost 6 bases and the J segment 6 bases; nucleotides outside the gene matches: 4. Germline CDR1 reads SGDLS; CDR2 reads YYNGEE. CDR3 amino acids: CASTSGGPAGELFF. The CDR3 DNA follows: TGTGCCAGCACTAGCGGGGGGCCCGCCGGGGAGCTGTTTTTT.

The J gene is TRBJ2-2, the V gene TRBV7-9; D is unresolved. The ends were cut back, 6 bases at V and 1 base at J, with 9 bases in the middle. Per germline, CDR1 SEHNR and CDR2 FQNEAQ (reference sequence). This CDR3 region has 14 residues. CDR3 nucleotides: TGTGCCAGCAGTTCCGCCCAGAACACCGGGGAGCTGTTTTTT. Translating it yields CASSSAQNTGELFF.

Points on this clonotype: The junction departs from germline at one end; a sequencing error may be responsible. V usage is TRBV20-1 and J usage is TRBJ2-7, with no clear D. Germline CDR1 reads DFQATT; CDR2 reads SNEGSKA (reference sequence). This CDR3 region has 13 residues. CDR3 sequence reads: CSARMGSTYEQHF. The CDR3 DNA reads as TGCAGTGCTAGAATGGGCAGTACCTACGAGCAGCACTTC.

The V gene is TRBV20-1, the J gene TRBJ2-7; TRBD2 aligns across 8 bases. Trimming at V came to 0 bases and at J to 0 bases, leaving 7 bases not matched to a gene. Germline lookup yields CDR1 DFQATT and CDR2 SNEGSKA (reference sequence). The CDR3 is made up of 16 amino acids. Here the CDR3 reads CSARESGGTSSYEQYF. The CDR3 DNA is TGCAGTGCTAGAGAATCGGGGGGGACTAGCTCCTACGAGCAGTACTTC.

This clonotype was seen at least ten times. This rearrangement joins TRBV2 to TRBJ2-7; the D gene is possibly TRBD2 (6 bases). The germline V gene encodes CDR1 SNHLY and CDR2 FYNNEI. Deletions cut 7 bases from V and 6 bases from J, with 13 bases between. The CDR3 has 12 amino acids. CDR3 sequence (DNA): TGTGCCAGCATGGTGTTGGGGGGCGAGCAGTACTTC. Its protein is CASMVLGGEQYF. Full variable domain (outside the CDR3, taken from reference TRBV2 and TRBJ2-7): EPEVTQTPSHQVTQMGQEVILRCVPISNHLYFYWYRQILGQKVEFLVSFYNNEISEKSEIFDDQFSVERPDGSNFTLKIRSTKLEDSAMYFCASMVLGGEQYFGPGTRLTVT.

Ten or more counts support this clonotype. The chain links TRBV7-2 to TRBJ1-5, with no clear D. Looked up from germline, CDR1 is SGHTA and CDR2 is FQGNSA. The CDR3 sequence is 14 residues long. The germline V and J ends were trimmed by 1 base and 0 bases, with 4 bases remaining between them. CDR3 DNA: TGTGCCAGCAGCTTAGGGTTTAGCAATCAGCCCCAGCATTTT. This gives the protein CASSLGFSNQPQHF.